The T cell receptor (beta chain) described here comes from a study of cytomegalovirus exposure and HLA in healthy donors. Germline V gene data show CDR1 as LNHNV and CDR2 as YYDKDF (reference sequence). V was cut by 1 base and J by 0 bases, with 19 bases left in between. This CDR3 spans 19 amino acids. The PCR used 60 Vbeta and 13 Jbeta primers. Sequencing used immunoSEQ multiplex PCR; TCRdb keeps in-frame clones, though not all of them. The sample carries some 45,000 clones, about 73% recorded once. This receptor was identified in a young woman in good health and CMV-seronegative. The genes are TRBV15 and TRBJ1-5; maybe TRBD1 (5 bases). Sequenced material: PBMCs. The CDR3 loop is CATSRGGLLNYYSNQPQHF. Here the CDR3 DNA reads TGTGCCACCAGCAGAGGGGGACTCCTGAATTATTATAGCAATCAGCCCCAGCATTTT.